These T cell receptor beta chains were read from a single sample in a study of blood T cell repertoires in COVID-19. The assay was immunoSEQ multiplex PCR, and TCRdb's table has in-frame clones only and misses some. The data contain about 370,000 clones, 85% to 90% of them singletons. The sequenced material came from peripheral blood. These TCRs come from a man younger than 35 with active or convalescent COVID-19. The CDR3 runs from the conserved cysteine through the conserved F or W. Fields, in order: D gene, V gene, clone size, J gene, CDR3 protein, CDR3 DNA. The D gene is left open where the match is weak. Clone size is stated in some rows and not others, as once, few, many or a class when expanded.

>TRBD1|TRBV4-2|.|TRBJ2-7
CASSQEGTGSPYEQYF
TGTGCCAGCAGCCAAGAAGGGACAGGGTCTCCCTACGAGCAGTACTTC
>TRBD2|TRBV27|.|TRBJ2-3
CASSLPQIAGVVDTQYF
TGTGCCAGCAGTTTACCCCAAATAGCGGGAGTGGTAGATACGCAGTATTTT
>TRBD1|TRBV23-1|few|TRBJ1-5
CASRAGGHSNQPQHF
TGCGCCAGCAGGGCAGGGGGCCATAGCAATCAGCCCCAGCATTTT
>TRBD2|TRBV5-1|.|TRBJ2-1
CASSEGTSGLYNEQFF
TGCGCCAGCAGCGAGGGGACTAGCGGACTATACAATGAGCAGTTCTTC
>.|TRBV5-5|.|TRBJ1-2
CASSFQGTNYGYTF
TGTGCCAGCAGCTTTCAGGGAACTAACTATGGCTACACCTTC
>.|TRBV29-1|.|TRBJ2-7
CSVEVGRDHEQYF
TGCAGCGTTGAAGTCGGCAGGGATCACGAGCAGTACTTC
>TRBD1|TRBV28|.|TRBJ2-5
CASRQQGVGGETQYF
TGTGCCAGCAGGCAACAGGGGGTAGGTGGGGAGACCCAGTACTTC
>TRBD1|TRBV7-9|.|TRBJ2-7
CASSLRTGDTYEQYF
TGTGCCAGCAGCTTACGGACAGGGGACACCTACGAGCAGTACTTC
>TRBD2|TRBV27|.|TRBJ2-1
CASSPGLAGVNEQFF
TGTGCCAGCAGCCCGGGACTAGCGGGAGTCAATGAGCAGTTCTTC
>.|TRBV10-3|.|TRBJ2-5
CAISETGIQETQYF
TGTGCCATCAGTGAGACAGGGATTCAAGAGACCCAGTACTTC
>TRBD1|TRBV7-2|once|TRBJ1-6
CASQDRGHSPLHF
TGTGCCAGCCAAGACAGGGGGCATTCACCCCTCCACTTT
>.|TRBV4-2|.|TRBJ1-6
CASSQEPALRVNSPLHF
TGTGCCAGCAGCCAAGAACCAGCCCTCCGGGTTAATTCACCCCTCCACTTT
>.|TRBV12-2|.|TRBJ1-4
CASRLRHPGWEKLFF
TGTGCAAGTCGCCTACGGCACCCAGGCTGGGAAAAACTGTTTTTT
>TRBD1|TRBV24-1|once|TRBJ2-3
CATSDPGTGVHTQYF
TGTGCCACCAGTGATCCCGGGACAGGGGTTCATACGCAGTATTTT
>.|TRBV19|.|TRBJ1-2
CASSIEGNYGYTF
TGTGCCAGTAGTATTGAGGGTAACTATGGCTACACCTTC
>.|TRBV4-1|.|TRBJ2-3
CASSQVVIATDTQYF
TGCGCCAGCAGCCAAGTTGTGATAGCGACAGATACGCAGTATTTT
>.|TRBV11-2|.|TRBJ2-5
CASSTGLETQYF
TGTGCCAGCAGCACAGGGCTTGAGACCCAGTACTTC
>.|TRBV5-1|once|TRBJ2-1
CASSFRRDGNEQFF
TGCGCCAGCAGCTTTCGGCGGGATGGGAATGAGCAGTTCTTC
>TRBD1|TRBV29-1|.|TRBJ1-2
CSVEGQAYYGYTF
TGCAGCGTCGAAGGACAGGCGTACTATGGCTACACCTTC
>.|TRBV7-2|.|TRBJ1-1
CASSLRPTNTEAFF
TGTGCCAGCAGCTTGAGGCCCACGAACACTGAAGCTTTCTTT
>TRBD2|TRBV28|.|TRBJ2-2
CASTGGAPTGELFF
TGTGCCAGCACGGGGGGAGCGCCCACCGGGGAGCTGTTTTTT
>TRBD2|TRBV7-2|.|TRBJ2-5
CASSLARSGRAETQYF
TGTGCCAGCAGCTTAGCGCGGAGCGGGAGGGCCGAGACCCAGTACTTC
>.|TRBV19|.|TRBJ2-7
CASSMGQGIIYEQYF
TGTGCCAGTAGTATGGGCCAGGGGATCATCTACGAGCAGTACTTC
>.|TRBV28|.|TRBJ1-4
CASSLAQGPDNEKLFF
TGTGCCAGCAGTTTAGCCCAGGGGCCGGATAATGAAAAACTGTTTTTT
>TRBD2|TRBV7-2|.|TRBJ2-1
CASSFSGTSVYNEQFF
TGTGCCAGCAGCTTTTCCGGGACTAGCGTATACAATGAGCAGTTCTTC
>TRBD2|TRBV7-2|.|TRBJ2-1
CASSSRVAGGYNEQFF
TGTGCCAGCAGCTCAAGGGTAGCGGGAGGGTACAATGAGCAGTTCTTC
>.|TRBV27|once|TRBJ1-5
CASSLNQGRGQPQHF
TGTGCCAGCAGTTTAAATCAGGGTAGAGGTCAGCCCCAGCATTTT
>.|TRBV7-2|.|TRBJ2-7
CASSLGTANYEQYF
TGTGCCAGCAGCTTAGGAACAGCTAACTACGAGCAGTACTTC
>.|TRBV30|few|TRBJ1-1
CAWSAGENTEAFF
TGTGCCTGGAGTGCAGGTGAGAACACTGAAGCTTTCTTT
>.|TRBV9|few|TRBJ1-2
CASSAGPEGYGYTF
TGTGCCAGCAGCGCGGGCCCCGAGGGCTATGGCTACACCTTC
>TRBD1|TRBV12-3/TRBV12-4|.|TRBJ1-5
CASSGTANQPQHF
TGTGCCAGCAGTGGGACAGCGAATCAGCCCCAGCATTTT
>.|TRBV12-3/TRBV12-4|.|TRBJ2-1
CASSSYDNEQFF
TGTGCCAGCAGTTCCTATGACAATGAGCAGTTCTTC
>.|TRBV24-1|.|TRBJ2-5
CATSDLQVPNAQYF
TGTGCCACCAGTGATTTGCAGGTTCCAAACGCCCAGTACTTC
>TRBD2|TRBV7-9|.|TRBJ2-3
CASSLLGSGSDPDTQYF
TGTGCCAGCAGCTTACTAGGTAGCGGGAGTGACCCAGATACGCAGTATTTT
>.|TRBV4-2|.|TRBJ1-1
CASSQDGTEAFF
TGTGCCAGCAGCCAAGATGGGACAGAAGCTTTCTTT
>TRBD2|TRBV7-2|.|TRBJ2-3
CAGQRGGSTDTQYF
TGTGCCGGGCAACGCGGGGGTAGCACAGATACGCAGTATTTT
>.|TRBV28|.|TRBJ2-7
CASSLSAGGYEQYF
TGTGCCAGCAGTTTATCGGCAGGAGGGTACGAGCAGTACTTC
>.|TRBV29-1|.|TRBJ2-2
CSVLRQAGELFF
TGCAGCGTCCTAAGACAGGCCGGGGAGCTGTTTTTT
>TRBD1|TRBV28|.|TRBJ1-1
CASSLVRGSLNTEAFF
TGTGCCAGCAGTTTAGTCAGGGGGTCGTTGAACACTGAAGCTTTCTTT
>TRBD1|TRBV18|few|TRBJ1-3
CASRGQELLAGNTIYF
TGTGCCAGCCGCGGACAGGAATTGCTGGCTGGAAACACCATATATTTT
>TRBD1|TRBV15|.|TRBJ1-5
CATSRDIRGTGNQPQHF
TGTGCCACCAGCAGAGATATTCGAGGGACAGGCAATCAGCCCCAGCATTTT
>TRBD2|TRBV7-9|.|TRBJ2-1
CASSSSGNSYNEQFF
TGTGCCAGCAGCTCTAGCGGGAACTCCTACAATGAGCAGTTCTTC
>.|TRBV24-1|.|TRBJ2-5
CATSDFGETQYF
TGTGCCACCAGTGATTTCGGGGAGACCCAGTACTTC
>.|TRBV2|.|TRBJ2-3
CASRGRGSDTQYF
TGTGCCAGCAGGGGCCGGGGGTCAGATACGCAGTATTTT
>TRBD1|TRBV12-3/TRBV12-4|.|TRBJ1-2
CASSGDRVGGYTF
TGTGCCAGCAGTGGCGACAGGGTAGGTGGCTACACCTTC
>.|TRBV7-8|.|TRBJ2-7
CASSRTGTYEQYF
TGTGCCAGCAGCCGAACAGGGACCTACGAGCAGTACTTC
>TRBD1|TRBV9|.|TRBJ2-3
CASSVVGTGGYSDTQYF
TGTGCCAGCAGCGTAGTAGGGACAGGGGGCTACTCAGATACGCAGTATTTT
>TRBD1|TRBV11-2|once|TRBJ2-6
CASSLEGVGDRNSGANVLTF
TGTGCCAGCAGCTTAGAAGGAGTCGGGGACAGGAACTCTGGGGCCAACGTGCTGACTTTC
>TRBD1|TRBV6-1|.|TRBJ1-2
CASSERGLYGYTF
TGTGCCAGCAGTGAAAGGGGGCTCTATGGCTACACCTTC
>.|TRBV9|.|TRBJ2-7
CASSAQQGSPSYEQYF
TGTGCCAGCAGCGCCCAACAGGGATCACCCTCCTACGAGCAGTACTTC
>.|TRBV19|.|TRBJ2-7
CASSMTRSSYEQYF
TGTGCCAGTAGTATGACTCGCAGCTCCTACGAGCAGTACTTC
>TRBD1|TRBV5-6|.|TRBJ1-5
CASSSGQVDQPQHF
TGTGCCAGCAGCTCGGGACAGGTGGATCAGCCCCAGCATTTT
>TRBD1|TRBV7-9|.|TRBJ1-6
CASSPGQGQNSPLHF
TGTGCCAGCAGCCCGGGACAGGGCCAGAATTCACCCCTCCACTTT
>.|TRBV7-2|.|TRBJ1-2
CASSFQGGETYGYTF
TGTGCCAGCAGCTTTCAGGGAGGGGAGACGTATGGCTACACCTTC
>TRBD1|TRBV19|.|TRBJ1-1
CAVGTGRGNTEAFF
TGTGCCGTGGGGACAGGGAGAGGGAACACTGAAGCTTTCTTT
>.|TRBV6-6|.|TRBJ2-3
CASSLLEAGTDTQYF
TGTGCCAGCAGTTTGTTGGAGGCGGGTACAGATACGCAGTATTTT
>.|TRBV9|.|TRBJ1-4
CASSVGSGVEEKLFF
TGTGCCAGCAGCGTAGGCTCCGGGGTTGAGGAGAAACTGTTTTTT
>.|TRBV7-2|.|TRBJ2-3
CASSLAADGVGYTQYF
TGTGCCAGCAGCTTAGCGGCGGACGGGGTCGGATATACGCAGTATTTT
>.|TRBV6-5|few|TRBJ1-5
CASSPTGWSNQPQHF
TGTGCCAGCAGCCCCACAGGGTGGAGCAATCAGCCCCAGCATTTT